The 18 T cell receptor beta chains presented below share a single source sample, sequenced in a study of blood T cell repertoires in COVID-19. The table came from immunoSEQ multiplex PCR; TCRdb's copy has only in-frame clones and leaves some out. The data show around 80,000 clones, with 70% to 80% seen just once and approximately 5.4% held by the top ten. Sequencing was carried out using peripheral blood. The receptors stem from a man aged 45 to 65 with active or convalescent COVID-19.

This clone was seen once. This rearrangement joins TRBV7-2 to TRBJ1-1; D is unclear. The CDR3 runs to 13 residues. CDR1 is SGHTA, CDR2 FQGNSA, per germline. V was shortened by 2 bases and J by 1 base, with 5 bases between the two germline ends. The CDR3 nucleotides read TGTGCCAGCAGCTTATGGCAGAACACTGAAGCTTTCTTT. It specifies CASSLWQNTEAFF.

The chain links TRBV12-3 or TRBV12-4 to TRBJ2-3; D perhaps matches TRBD2 (5 bases). This CDR3 spans 13 amino acids. Trimming took off 6 bases at V and 4 bases at J, with 11 bases between the two ends. The CDR3 bases are TGTGCCAGCAGCGGTAGCGTGCCAGATACGCAGTATTTT. It encodes CASSGSVPDTQYF.

This clone was found once. The chain carries TRBV12-3 or TRBV12-4 and TRBJ1-3; D uncertain. V lost 7 bases to trimming and J lost 2 bases, with 6 bases between them. The CDR3 is 12 amino acids. The CDR3 nucleotides are TGTGCCAGCAACTTGGCTGGAAACACCATATATTTT. Translation: CASNLAGNTIYF.

The chain has TRBV7-6 and TRBJ2-3; 13 bases are a match to TRBD2. V was pared by 1 base and J by 6 bases, with 4 bases of the junction left unmatched. This CDR3 is built from 16 residues. CDR1 and CDR2 from the germline V gene are SGHVS and FNYEAQ. CDR3 DNA: TGTGCCAGCAGCTTAGTCGGGACTAGCGGGGTTGATACGCAGTATTTT. As protein: CASSLVGTSGVDTQYF.

This clone was seen a handful of times. The chain uses TRBV19 and TRBJ1-2, with a weak D call TRBD1 (6 bases). The CDR3 runs 14 residues. Germline CDR1 and CDR2: LNHDA and SQIVND (reference sequence). V was clipped by 4 bases and J by 3 bases, with 12 bases between them. DNA for the CDR3: TGTGCCAGTAGTAGCCAGGGGCGGGACTATGGCTACACCTTC. The encoded protein is CASSSQGRDYGYTF.

The chain has TRBV7-2 and TRBJ1-1, with a tentative D call TRBD1 (6 bases). The CDR3 consists of 15 residues. Germline V gene data show CDR1 as SGHTA and CDR2 as FQGNSA. The V end was cut by 5 bases, the J end by 0 bases, with 13 bases between. CDR3: CASSKQGTMNTEAFF. DNA for the CDR3: TGTGCCAGCAGCAAACAGGGTACTATGAACACTGAAGCTTTCTTT.

The chain joins TRBV7-9 to TRBJ1-3, with D possibly TRBD1 on 6 matching bases. In germline, CDR1 is SEHNR, CDR2 FQNEAQ (reference sequence). The CDR3 is 16 residues long. The ends were cut back, 3 bases at V and 0 bases at J, with 12 bases in the middle. The CDR3 DNA follows: TGTGCCAGCAGCTTCCGGACAGATTACTCTGGAAACACCATATATTTT. This codes for CASSFRTDYSGNTIYF.

The V gene is TRBV9, the J gene TRBJ2-5, with 8 positions matching TRBD1. The CDR3 is 14 residues long. Trimming removed 1 base from V and 5 bases from J; junction bases left unmatched: 4. CDR1 and CDR2 from the germline V gene are SGDLS and YYNGEE. CDR3 sequence (DNA): TGTGCCAGCAGCGTACGACAGGGGAAGGAGACCCAGTACTTC. Translated, it gives CASSVRQGKETQYF. Variable domain in full (rest from reference TRBV9 and TRBJ2-5): DSGVTQTPKHLITATGQRVTLRCSPRSGDLSVYWYQQSLDQGLQFLIQYYNGEERAKGNILERFSAQQFPDLHSELNLSSLELGDSALYFCASSVRQGKETQYFGPGTRLLVL.

This clone was observed a few times. This sequence joins TRBV27 and TRBJ1-5; 7 positions match TRBD1. There are 13 residues in the CDR3. Trimming cost V 3 bases and J 4 bases; bases outside gene matches: 0. Germline V gene lookup returns CDR1 MNHEY and CDR2 SMNVEV (reference sequence). DNA of the CDR3: TGTGCCAGCAGTTTGGACAGGAATCAGCCCCAGCATTTT. Translated, it gives CASSLDRNQPQHF.

This clone was picked up many times. The V call is TRBV19, the J call TRBJ2-5; no firm D call. Germline assignment: CDR1 LNHDA and CDR2 SQIVND (reference sequence). The CDR3 contains 12 residues. The V and J ends lost 6 bases and 7 bases respectively, with 12 bases between them. CDR3 DNA sequence: TGTGCCAGTAGCAACCCTCACGGGACCCAGTACTTC. It encodes CASSNPHGTQYF.

This chain links TRBV5-4 with TRBJ1-4; D unclear. CDR3 size: 16 residues. The germline V gene encodes CDR1 SGHNT and CDR2 YYREEE (reference sequence). V was cut by 0 bases and J by 8 bases, with 17 bases left in between. CDR3 sequence reads: CASSLGPRGVTEKLFF. Written as DNA, the CDR3 is TGTGCCAGCAGCTTGGGGCCTCGGGGTGTGACAGAAAAACTGTTTTTT.

This clone has only a few counts. The rearrangement uses TRBV28 and TRBJ1-2; TRBD1 is a possible D gene (6 bases). The germline V and J ends were trimmed by 9 bases and 2 bases, with 16 bases remaining between them. Germline V CDR1 and CDR2: MDHEN, SYDVKM. This CDR3 comprises 14 residues. The CDR3 region is CASGTGSSNYGYTF. DNA of the CDR3: TGTGCCAGTGGTACAGGGAGTTCGAACTATGGCTACACCTTC.

Comment on this clone: Other DNA sequences in the same sample also yield this CDR3. The J gene is TRBJ2-1, the V gene TRBV5-1, with D possibly being TRBD2 (6 bases). CDR1 is SGHRS, CDR2 YFSETQ, per germline. V dropped 0 bases and J dropped 0 bases, with 7 bases sitting between them. The CDR3 is 15 residues long. CDR3 sequence (DNA): TGCGCCAGCAGCTTGGGGGGAGGCTCCTACAATGAGCAGTTCTTC. Encoded protein: CASSLGGGSYNEQFF.

A single count supports this clone. The chain combines TRBV4-3 with TRBJ1-2; maybe TRBD1 (5 bases). Trimming stripped 0 bases from V and 3 bases from J, with 11 bases between. There are 15 residues in the CDR3. Per the germline V gene, CDR1 is LGHNA and CDR2 is YSLEER. CDR3 in amino acids: CASSQDHGGDYGYTF. As DNA, the CDR3 is TGCGCCAGCAGCCAAGATCACGGGGGAGACTATGGCTACACCTTC.

This sequence joins TRBV10-3 and TRBJ1-6; D is possibly TRBD1 (5 bases). The CDR3 loop spans 14 amino acids. Germline CDR1 reads ENHRY; CDR2 reads SYGVKD. The ends were cut back, 7 bases at V and 7 bases at J, with 14 bases in the middle. CDR3 protein: CAIKPTAGNSPLHF. The DNA of the CDR3 is TGTGCCATCAAACCGACAGCGGGGAATTCACCCCTCCACTTT.

The CDR3 coding sequence is TGTGCCAGTAGTGAAGGACTTGAAGAGACCCAGTACTTC. Encoded protein: CASSEGLEETQYF. The rearrangement joins TRBV19 to TRBJ2-5, with D perhaps matching TRBD2 (5 bases). The CDR3 loop spans 13 amino acids. Trimming pared 5 bases from V and 3 bases from J, leaving 10 bases between. The germline V gene has CDR1 LNHDA and CDR2 SQIVND (reference sequence).

The chain carries TRBV7-8 and TRBJ2-3; 9 bases fit TRBD2. This CDR3 spans 15 amino acids. The trim removed 4 bases at V and 1 base at J, leaving 3 bases unmatched. Germline V gene sequence: CDR1 SGHVS, CDR2 FQNEAQ. The CDR3 spells CASSSRTSGTDTQYF. CDR3 in DNA: TGTGCCAGCAGCTCCAGGACTAGCGGCACAGATACGCAGTATTTT.

The rearrangement joins TRBV5-5 to TRBJ1-4; 7 bases match TRBD1. There are 15 residues in the CDR3. Losses at the gene ends were 1 base for V and 7 bases for J; bases not matched to a gene: 7. The germline V gene has CDR1 SGHKS and CDR2 YYEKEE (reference sequence). As DNA, the CDR3 is TGTGCCAGCAGCTTGAGGGCCGGGACAGTTGAAAAACTGTTTTTT. Amino acid sequence: CASSLRAGTVEKLFF. The entire variable domain, with the rest obtained from reference TRBV5-5 and TRBJ1-4, is as follows: DAGVTQSPTHLIKTRGQQVTLRCSPISGHKSVSWYQQVLGQGPQFIFQYYEKEERGRGNFPDRFSARQFPNYSSELNVNALLLGDSALYLCASSLRAGTVEKLFFGSGTQLSVL.